These 5 T cell receptor beta chains originate from one sample sequenced in a study of read filtering for tumor transcriptome and immune sequencing. This library used approximately 0.4 ug RNA and molecular barcoded adaptors spanning alpha/delta and beta/gamma chains. TCRdb ran MiXCR on the reads and lists one entry per CDR3 protein. Found here are fewer than 150,000 distinct CDR3 sequences, 10% to 15% of them singletons; the top ten hold 8% to 13%. The specimen was a population of CD138-negative cells sorted from bone marrow. These receptors came from a donor over 35 with multiple myeloma.

V usage is TRBV5-1 and J usage is TRBJ1-1; no clear D. Germline CDR1 is SGHRS and CDR2 is YFSETQ. Trimming removed 2 bases at V and 5 bases at J, with 13 bases between. CDR3 length equals 14 residues. This chain's CDR3 is CASSFSIYGTEAFF. The DNA of the CDR3 is TGCGCCAGCAGCTTCAGTATTTATGGGACTGAAGCTTTCTTT.

Remarks on this clonotype: The germline gene is not matched at one end of the junction; a read error may be the cause. CDR3 sequence reads: CNARDSGLARNNEQFF. The CDR3 bases are TGCAATGCTAGAGATTCGGGACTAGCGCGCAACAATGAGCAGTTCTTC. The rearrangement joins TRBV20-1 to TRBJ2-1; TRBD2 aligns across 10 bases. Germline V lookup: CDR1 DFQATT, CDR2 SNEGSKA (reference sequence). This CDR3 is 16 amino acids long.

As concerns this clonotype: This may come from a read error, since a much larger clone is one base off. The chain combines TRBV27 with TRBJ2-2; perhaps D is TRBD1 or TRBD2 (6 bases each). Germline loops: CDR1 MNHEY, CDR2 SMNVEV (reference sequence). The CDR3 covers 17 residues. The CDR3 nucleotides read TGTGCCAGCAGCCCATGGGGGGCCCTTAGGAACACCGGGGAGCTGATTTTT. This sequence encodes CASSPWGALRNTGELIF.

This clonotype was picked up many times. The V gene is TRBV29-1, the J gene TRBJ2-2; unclear D gene. This CDR3 has 15 residues. Germline V lookup: CDR1 SQVTM, CDR2 ANQGSEA. Trimming cost V 5 bases and J 4 bases, with 17 bases left between them. The DNA for the CDR3 is TGCAGCGTTTCGGGTTGGAGTGTCGGCACCGGGGAGCTGTTTTTT. Its protein product is CSVSGWSVGTGELFF.

This clonotype has ten or more counts. The rearrangement joins TRBV29-1 to TRBJ2-7; no clear D gene. Trimming took 4 bases from V and 7 from J, leaving 14 bases between them. Per germline, CDR1 SQVTM and CDR2 ANQGSEA. CDR3 size: 12 residues. The CDR3 region has the DNA TGCAGCGTTGGGGTCGGCCCCTGGGAGCAGTACTTC. This gives the protein CSVGVGPWEQYF.